This TCR beta chain was obtained from a study of T cells in Graves' hyperthyroidism and ophthalmopathy. Regarding the study as a whole: Separation of ophthalmopathy from stable hyperthyroidism was achieved by a 13 V-J model.

The investigators amplified TCR beta CDR3 regions from RNA transcripts. RT-PCR in the first round (using the HTBI primer set) targeted the TCR CDR3. In TCRdb, the multiplex PCR reads were re-called with MiXCR into one record per CDR3 protein. The sample gives 500,000 to 800,000 distinct CDR3 sequences, about 14% of which show up once; approximately 12% is in the top ten. This clonotype was observed a handful of times. Antigen unknown. V lost 6 bases and J lost 1; bases outside the gene matches: 10. Germline CDR1 and CDR2: SQVTM and ANQGSEA. The CDR3 consists of 15 residues. The specimen sequenced was blood. V and J are TRBV29-1 and TRBJ1-2; 8 bases map to TRBD1. The clonotype originates from a woman aged 50 to 60 with Graves' ophthalmopathy. The CDR3 DNA reads as TGCAGCGTCCAAGGACAGGGTCAATTTAACTATGGCTACACCTTC. It encodes CSVQGQGQFNYGYTF.